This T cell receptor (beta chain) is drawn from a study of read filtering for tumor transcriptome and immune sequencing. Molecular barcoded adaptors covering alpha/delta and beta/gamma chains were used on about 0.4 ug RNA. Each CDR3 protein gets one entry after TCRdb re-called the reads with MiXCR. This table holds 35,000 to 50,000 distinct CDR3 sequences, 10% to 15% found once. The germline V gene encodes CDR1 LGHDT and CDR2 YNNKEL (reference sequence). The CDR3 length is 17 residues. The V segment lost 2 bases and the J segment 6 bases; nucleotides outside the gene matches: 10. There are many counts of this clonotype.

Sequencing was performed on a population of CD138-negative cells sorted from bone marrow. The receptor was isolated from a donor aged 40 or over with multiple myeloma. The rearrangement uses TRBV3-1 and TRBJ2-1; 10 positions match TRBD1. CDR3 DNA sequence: TGTGCCAGCAGCCAACCCCCTACCGGGACAGGGGCCAATGAGCAGTTCTTC. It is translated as CASSQPPTGTGANEQFF.